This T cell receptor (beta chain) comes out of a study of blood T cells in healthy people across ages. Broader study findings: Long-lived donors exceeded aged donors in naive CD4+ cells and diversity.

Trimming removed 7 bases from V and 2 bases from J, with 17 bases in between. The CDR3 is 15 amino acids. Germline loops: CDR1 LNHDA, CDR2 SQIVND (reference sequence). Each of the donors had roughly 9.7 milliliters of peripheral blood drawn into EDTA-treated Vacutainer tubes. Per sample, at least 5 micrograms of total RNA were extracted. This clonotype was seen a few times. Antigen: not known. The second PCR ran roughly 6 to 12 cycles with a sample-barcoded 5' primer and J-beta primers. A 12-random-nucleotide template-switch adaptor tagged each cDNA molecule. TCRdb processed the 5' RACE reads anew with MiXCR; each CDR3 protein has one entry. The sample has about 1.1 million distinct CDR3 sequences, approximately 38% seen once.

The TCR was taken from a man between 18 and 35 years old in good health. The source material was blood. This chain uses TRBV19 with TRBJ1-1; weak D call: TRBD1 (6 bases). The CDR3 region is CASTGGRHPNTEAFF. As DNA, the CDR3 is TGTGCCAGTACGGGGGGCCGACATCCTAACACTGAAGCTTTCTTT. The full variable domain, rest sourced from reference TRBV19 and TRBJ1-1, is DGGITQSPKYLFRKEGQNVTLSCEQNLNHDAMYWYRQDPGQGLRLIYYSQIVNDFQKGDIAEGYSVSREKKESFPLTVTSAQKNPTAFYLCASTGGRHPNTEAFFGQGTRLTVV.